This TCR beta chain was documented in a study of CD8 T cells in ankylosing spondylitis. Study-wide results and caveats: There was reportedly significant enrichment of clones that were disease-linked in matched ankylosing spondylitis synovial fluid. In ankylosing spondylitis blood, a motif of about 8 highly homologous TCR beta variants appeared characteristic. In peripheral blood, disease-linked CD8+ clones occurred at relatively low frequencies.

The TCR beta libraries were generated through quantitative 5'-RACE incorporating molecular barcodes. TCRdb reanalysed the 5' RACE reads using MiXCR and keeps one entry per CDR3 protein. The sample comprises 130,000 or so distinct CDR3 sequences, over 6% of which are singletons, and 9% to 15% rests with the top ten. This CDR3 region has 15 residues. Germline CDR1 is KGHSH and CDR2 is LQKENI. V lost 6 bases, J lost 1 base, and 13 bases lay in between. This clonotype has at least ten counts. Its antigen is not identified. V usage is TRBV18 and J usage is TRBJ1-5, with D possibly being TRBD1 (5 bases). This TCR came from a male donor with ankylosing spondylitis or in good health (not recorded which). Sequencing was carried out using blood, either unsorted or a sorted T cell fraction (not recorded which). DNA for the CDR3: TGTGCCAGCTCTCGAACCCGGGACAGCAATCAGCCCCAGCATTTT. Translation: CASSRTRDSNQPQHF. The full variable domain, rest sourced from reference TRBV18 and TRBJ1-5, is NAGVMQNPRHLVRRRGQEARLRCSPMKGHSHVYWYRQLPEEGLKFMVYLQKENIIDESGMPKERFSAEFPKEGPSILRIQQVVRGDSAAYFCASSRTRDSNQPQHFGDGTRLSIL.